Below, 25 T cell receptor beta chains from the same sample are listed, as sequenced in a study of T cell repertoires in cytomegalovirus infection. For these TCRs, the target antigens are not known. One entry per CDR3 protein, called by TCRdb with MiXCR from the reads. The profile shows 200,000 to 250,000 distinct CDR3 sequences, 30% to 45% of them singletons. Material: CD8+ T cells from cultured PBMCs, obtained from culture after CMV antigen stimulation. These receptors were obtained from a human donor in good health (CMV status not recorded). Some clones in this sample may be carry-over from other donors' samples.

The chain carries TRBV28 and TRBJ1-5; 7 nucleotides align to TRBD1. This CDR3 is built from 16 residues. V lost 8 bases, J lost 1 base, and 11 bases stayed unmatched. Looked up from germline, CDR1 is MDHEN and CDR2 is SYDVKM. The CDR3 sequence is CASFGLGGASNQPQHF. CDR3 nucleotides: TGTGCCAGCTTCGGCTTAGGGGGCGCGAGCAATCAGCCCCAGCATTTT.

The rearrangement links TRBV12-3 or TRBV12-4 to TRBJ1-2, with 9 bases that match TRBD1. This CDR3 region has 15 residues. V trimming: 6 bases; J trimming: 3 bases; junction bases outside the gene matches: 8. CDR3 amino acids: CASSYSGTGYYGYTF. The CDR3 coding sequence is TGTGCCAGCAGCTATTCCGGGACAGGGTACTATGGCTACACCTTC.

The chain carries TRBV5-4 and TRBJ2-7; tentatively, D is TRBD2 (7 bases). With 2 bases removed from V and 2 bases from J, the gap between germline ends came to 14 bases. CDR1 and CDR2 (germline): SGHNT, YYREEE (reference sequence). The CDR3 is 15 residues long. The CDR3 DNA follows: TGTGCCAGCAGCTTTGATAGGGGGGGACCCTACGAGCAGTACTTC. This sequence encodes CASSFDRGGPYEQYF.

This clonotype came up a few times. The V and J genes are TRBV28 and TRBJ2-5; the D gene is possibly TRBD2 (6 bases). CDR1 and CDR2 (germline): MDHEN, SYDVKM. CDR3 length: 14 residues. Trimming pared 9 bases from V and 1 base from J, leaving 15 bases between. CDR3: CASSITGGQETQYF. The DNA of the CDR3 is TGTGCCAGTAGTATTACCGGGGGCCAAGAGACCCAGTACTTC. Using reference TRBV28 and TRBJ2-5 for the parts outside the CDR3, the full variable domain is DVKVTQSSRYLVKRTGEKVFLECVQDMDHENMFWYRQDPGLGLRLIYFSYDVKMKEKGDIPEGYSVSREKKERFSLILESASTNQTSMYLCASSITGGQETQYFGPGTRLLVL.

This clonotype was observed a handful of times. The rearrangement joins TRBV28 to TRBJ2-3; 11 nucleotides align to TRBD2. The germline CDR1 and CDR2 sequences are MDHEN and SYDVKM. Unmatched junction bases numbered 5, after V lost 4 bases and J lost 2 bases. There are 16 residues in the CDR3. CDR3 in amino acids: CASSSRLAGYTDTQYF. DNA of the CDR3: TGTGCCAGCAGTTCAAGACTAGCGGGGTACACAGATACGCAGTATTTT.

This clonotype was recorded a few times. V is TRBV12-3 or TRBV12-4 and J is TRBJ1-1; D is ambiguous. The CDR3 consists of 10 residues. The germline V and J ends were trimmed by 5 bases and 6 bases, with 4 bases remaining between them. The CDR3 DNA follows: TGTGCCAGCAGTGGTTCTGAAGCTTTCTTT. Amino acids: CASSGSEAFF.

CDR3 region: CASAGYPYNEQFF. The CDR3 region has the DNA TGTGCCAGTGCGGGGTACCCCTACAATGAGCAGTTCTTC. The V gene is TRBV2, the J gene TRBJ2-1; D may be TRBD2 (6 bases). The CDR3 is made up of 13 amino acids. Germline V gives CDR1 SNHLY, CDR2 FYNNEI. Trimming left V 9 bases short and J 2 bases short, with 11 bases between.

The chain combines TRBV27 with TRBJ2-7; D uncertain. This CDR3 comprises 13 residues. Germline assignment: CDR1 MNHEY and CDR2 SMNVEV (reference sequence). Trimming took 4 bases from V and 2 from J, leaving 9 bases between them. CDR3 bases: TGTGCCAGCAGTTGGCAGGCCGCCTACGAGCAGTACTTC. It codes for CASSWQAAYEQYF.

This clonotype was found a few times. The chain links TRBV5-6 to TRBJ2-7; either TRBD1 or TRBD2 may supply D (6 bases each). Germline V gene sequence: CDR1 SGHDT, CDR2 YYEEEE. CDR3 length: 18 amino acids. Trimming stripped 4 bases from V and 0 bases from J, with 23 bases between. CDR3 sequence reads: CASSHFTSSGAFSYEQYF. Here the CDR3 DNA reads TGTGCCAGCAGCCACTTTACCTCCTCGGGGGCGTTCTCCTACGAGCAGTACTTC.

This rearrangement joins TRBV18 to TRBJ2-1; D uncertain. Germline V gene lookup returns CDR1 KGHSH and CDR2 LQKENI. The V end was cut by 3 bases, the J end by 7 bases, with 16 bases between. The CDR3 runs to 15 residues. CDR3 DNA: TGTGCCAGCTCACCCTCTCGGTCCGAGTGGAATGAGCAGTTCTTC. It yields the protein CASSPSRSEWNEQFF.

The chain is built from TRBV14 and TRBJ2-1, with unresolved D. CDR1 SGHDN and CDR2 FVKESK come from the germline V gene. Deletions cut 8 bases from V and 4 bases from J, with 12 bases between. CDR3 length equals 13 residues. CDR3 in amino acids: CASAGQAYNEQFF. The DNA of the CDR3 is TGTGCCAGCGCCGGGCAGGCGTACAATGAGCAGTTCTTC.

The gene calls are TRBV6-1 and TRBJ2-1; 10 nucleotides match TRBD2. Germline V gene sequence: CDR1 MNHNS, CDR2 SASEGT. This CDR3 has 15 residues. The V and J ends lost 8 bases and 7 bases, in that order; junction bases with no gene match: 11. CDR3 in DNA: TGTGCCAGCTTGGGACTAGCGCCCCTGTGGAATGAGCAGTTCTTC. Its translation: CASLGLAPLWNEQFF.

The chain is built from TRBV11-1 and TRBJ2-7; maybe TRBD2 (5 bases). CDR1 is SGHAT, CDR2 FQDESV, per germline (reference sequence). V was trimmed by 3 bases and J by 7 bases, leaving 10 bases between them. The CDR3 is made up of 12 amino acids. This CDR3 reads CASSFLSGEQYF. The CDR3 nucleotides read TGTGCCAGCAGCTTTTTGTCGGGAGAGCAGTACTTC.

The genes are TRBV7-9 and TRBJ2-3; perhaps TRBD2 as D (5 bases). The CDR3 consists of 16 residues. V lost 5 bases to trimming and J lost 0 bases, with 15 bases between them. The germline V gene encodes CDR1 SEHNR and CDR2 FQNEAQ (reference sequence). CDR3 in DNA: TGTGCCAGCAGCCATAGACTATCCAAAAGCACAGATACGCAGTATTTT. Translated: CASSHRLSKSTDTQYF.

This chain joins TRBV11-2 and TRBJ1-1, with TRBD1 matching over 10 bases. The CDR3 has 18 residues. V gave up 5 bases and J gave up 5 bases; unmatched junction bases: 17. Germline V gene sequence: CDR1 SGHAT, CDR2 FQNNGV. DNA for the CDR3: TGTGCCAGCAGCCTTTATACCGGGACAGGGGCAACGTGGACTGAAGCTTTCTTT. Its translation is CASSLYTGTGATWTEAFF.

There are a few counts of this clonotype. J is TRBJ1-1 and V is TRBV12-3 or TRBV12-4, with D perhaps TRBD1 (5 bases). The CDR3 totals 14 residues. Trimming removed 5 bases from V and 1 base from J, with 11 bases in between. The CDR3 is CASSTGLANTEAFF. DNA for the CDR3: TGTGCCAGCAGTACAGGTTTAGCGAACACTGAAGCTTTCTTT.

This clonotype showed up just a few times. The CDR3 sequence: CATSRLRTSGTSYNEQFF. The CDR3 region has the DNA TGTGCCACCAGCAGGTTGAGGACTAGCGGGACCTCCTACAATGAGCAGTTCTTC. V is TRBV15 and J is TRBJ2-1; 12 bases match TRBD2. Germline CDR1 is LNHNV and CDR2 is YYDKDF (reference sequence). The V and J ends lost 3 bases and 0 bases, in that order; junction bases with no gene match: 6. The CDR3 sequence is 18 residues long.

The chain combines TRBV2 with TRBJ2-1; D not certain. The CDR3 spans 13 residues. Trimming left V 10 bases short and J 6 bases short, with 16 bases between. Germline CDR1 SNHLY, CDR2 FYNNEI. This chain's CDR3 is CATARLVGNEQFF. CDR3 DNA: TGTGCCACCGCAAGGCTAGTTGGCAATGAGCAGTTCTTC. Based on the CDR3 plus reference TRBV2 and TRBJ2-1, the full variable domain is EPEVTQTPSHQVTQMGQEVILRCVPISNHLYFYWYRQILGQKVEFLVSFYNNEISEKSEIFDDQFSVERPDGSNFTLKIRSTKLEDSAMYFCATARLVGNEQFFGPGTRLTVL.

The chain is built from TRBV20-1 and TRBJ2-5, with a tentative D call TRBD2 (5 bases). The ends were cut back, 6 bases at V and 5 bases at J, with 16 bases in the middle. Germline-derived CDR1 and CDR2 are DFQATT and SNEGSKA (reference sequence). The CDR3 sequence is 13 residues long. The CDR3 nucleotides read TGCAGTGCCGTCACACTAGATGAGGAGACCCAGTACTTC. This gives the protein CSAVTLDEETQYF.

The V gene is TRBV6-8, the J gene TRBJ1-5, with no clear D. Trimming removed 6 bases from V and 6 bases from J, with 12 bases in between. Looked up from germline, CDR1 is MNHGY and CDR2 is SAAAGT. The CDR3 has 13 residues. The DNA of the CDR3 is TGTGCCAGCAGCCCCGGCCGGATTCAGCCCCAGCATTTT. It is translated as CASSPGRIQPQHF.

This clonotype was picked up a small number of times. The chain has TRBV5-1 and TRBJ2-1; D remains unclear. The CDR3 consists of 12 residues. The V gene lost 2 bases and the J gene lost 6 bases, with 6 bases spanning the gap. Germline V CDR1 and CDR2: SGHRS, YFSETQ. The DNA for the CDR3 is TGCGCCAGCAGCTTCTCCAGCAATGAGCAGTTCTTC. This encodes CASSFSSNEQFF.

For the CDR3, the DNA is TGTGCCAGCAGCTTAGACAGGGGTTCTGAAGCTTTCTTT. It encodes CASSLDRGSEAFF. This chain uses TRBV7-6 with TRBJ1-1; 7 positions match TRBD1. The CDR3 covers 13 residues. V lost 1 base to trimming and J lost 6 bases; unmatched junction nucleotides: 2. Germline CDR1 reads SGHVS; CDR2 reads FNYEAQ.

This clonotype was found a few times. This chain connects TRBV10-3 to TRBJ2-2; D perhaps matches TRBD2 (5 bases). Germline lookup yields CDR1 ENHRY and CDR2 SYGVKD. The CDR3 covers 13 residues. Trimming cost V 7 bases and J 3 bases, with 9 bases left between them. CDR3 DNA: TGTGCCATCAAGGAGGCAGACACCGGGGAGCTGTTTTTT. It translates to CAIKEADTGELFF.

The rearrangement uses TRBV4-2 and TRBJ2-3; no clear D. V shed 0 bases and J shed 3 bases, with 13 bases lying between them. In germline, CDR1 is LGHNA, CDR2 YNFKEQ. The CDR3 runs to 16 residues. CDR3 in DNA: TGTGCCAGCAGCCAAGATATCGGCCTCCCTACAGATACGCAGTATTTT. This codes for CASSQDIGLPTDTQYF.

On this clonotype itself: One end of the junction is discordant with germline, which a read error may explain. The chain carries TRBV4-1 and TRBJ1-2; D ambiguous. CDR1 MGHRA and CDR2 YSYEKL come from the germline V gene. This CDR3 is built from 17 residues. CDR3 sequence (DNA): TGTGCCAGCAGCCCAGATCGCTTCCAGGCCATAGTCTATGGCTACACCTTC. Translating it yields CASSPDRFQAIVYGYTF.